Sequencing of this T cell receptor beta chain was carried out in a study of T cell responses to AZD1222 COVID-19 vaccine. General study points: The donors showed a predominance of white British ancestry and of females, with possible underestimation of clonal diversity. Nearly half of unique spike-specific TCRs reportedly avoided B.1.351 and B.1.1.7 mutated regions. At baseline, just five to seven AZD1222 recipients tested seropositive. Once two AZD1222 doses were given, Spike-specific TCR breadth and depth went up.

Note on this clone: Its antigen is unidentified.

The repertoire was sequenced with immunoSEQ multiplex PCR; TCRdb's copy has only in-frame clones and lacks some. The table includes under 150,000 clones, 75% to 95% detected once. CDR1 and CDR2 from the germline V gene are SGHTS and YDEGEE. The CDR3 runs 15 residues. The V gene lost 6 bases and the J gene lost 3 bases, with 18 bases spanning the gap. This clonotype was obtained from an adult in good health. This chain joins TRBV5-8 and TRBJ1-1, with a weak D call TRBD1 (6 bases). Sample: peripheral blood, taken on day 0 of MenACWY control vaccination. CDR3 DNA: TGTGCCAGCACCCTTTGGGACACCGGGCACACTGAAGCTTTCTTT. Its translation is CASTLWDTGHTEAFF.